This is a list of T cell receptor beta chains from one sample in a study of metastatic and nonmetastatic thyroid tumors. TCRdb reanalyzed the PCR reads with MiXCR. The sample consists of approximately 9,500 clones, about 30% of them appearing once. The source material was tumor tissue. These receptors all come from a female donor with papillary thyroid cancer or a benign thyroid nodule (not recorded which). Some clones in this sample may be carry-over from other donors' samples. The CDR3 runs from the conserved cysteine through the conserved F or W. D genes are given only for firm matches. The size of a clone is reported for some rows only, either as once, few or many, or as a class for expanded clones.

clone size: few; V gene: TRBV19; D gene: -; J gene: TRBJ1-5; CDR3 DNA: TGTGCCAGTAGTATATTGTCCTCGGCGAGACAGCCCCAGCATTTT; CDR3 protein: CASSILSSARQPQHF
clone size: -; V gene: TRBV6-1; D gene: -; J gene: TRBJ1-1; CDR3 DNA: TGTGCCAGCAGTCCCGGGGCTACCACTGAAGCTTTCTTT; CDR3 protein: CASSPGATTEAFF
clone size: -; V gene: TRBV4-2; D gene: TRBD1; J gene: TRBJ1-2; CDR3 DNA: TGTGCCAGCAGCCAAGGTGACAGGGCAAATGGCTACACCTTC; CDR3 protein: CASSQGDRANGYTF
clone size: many; V gene: TRBV10-2; D gene: TRBD1; J gene: TRBJ1-2; CDR3 DNA: TGCGCCAGCAGTTCGACAGGGTCCGGCTACACCTTC; CDR3 protein: CASSSTGSGYTF
clone size: -; V gene: TRBV11-2; D gene: TRBD1; J gene: TRBJ2-5; CDR3 DNA: TGTGCCAGCAGCGTATTCGACAGGGGGCTAGAGACCCAGTACTTC; CDR3 protein: CASSVFDRGLETQYF
clone size: many; V gene: TRBV7-3; D gene: -; J gene: TRBJ2-5; CDR3 DNA: TGTGCCAGCAGCCAGAGCGGGTTAGAGACCCAGTACTTC; CDR3 protein: CASSQSGLETQYF
clone size: many; V gene: TRBV5-1; D gene: -; J gene: TRBJ2-1; CDR3 DNA: TGCGCCAGCAGCTTTTACCAGGCCTACAATGAGCAGTTCTTC; CDR3 protein: CASSFYQAYNEQFF
clone size: medium-sized; V gene: TRBV13; D gene: -; J gene: TRBJ1-6; CDR3 DNA: TGTGCCAGCAGCTTAGACGGGGGGAATTCACCCCTCCACTTT; CDR3 protein: CASSLDGGNSPLHF
clone size: few; V gene: TRBV6-1; D gene: -; J gene: TRBJ1-5; CDR3 DNA: TGTGCCAGCAGTCCCCGGGTGATGAGGAATCATCCCCAGCATTTT; CDR3 protein: CASSPRVMRNHPQHF
clone size: -; V gene: TRBV2; D gene: -; J gene: TRBJ2-7; CDR3 DNA: TGTGCAAGCATTGGGGCGTCTAGCTCCTACGAGCAGTACTTC; CDR3 protein: CASIGASSSYEQYF
clone size: -; V gene: TRBV5-1; D gene: -; J gene: TRBJ2-1; CDR3 DNA: TGCGCCAGCAGCCGATGGAGTGGGGGAGATGAGCAGTTCTTC; CDR3 protein: CASSRWSGGDEQFF
clone size: medium-sized; V gene: TRBV7-2; D gene: -; J gene: TRBJ2-5; CDR3 DNA: TGTGCCAGCAGCTTAGGCTCCCGAGCGGAGACCCAGTACTTC; CDR3 protein: CASSLGSRAETQYF
clone size: once; V gene: TRBV3-1; D gene: -; J gene: TRBJ1-3; CDR3 DNA: TGTGCCAGCAGCCAAGAGAGCTGGGTTGGAAACACCATATATTTT; CDR3 protein: CASSQESWVGNTIYF
clone size: -; V gene: TRBV5-5; D gene: TRBD1; J gene: TRBJ2-3; CDR3 DNA: TGTGCCGGCAGCTTGGGGGACAGTCTTGGGGATACGCAGTATTTT; CDR3 protein: CAGSLGDSLGDTQYF
clone size: -; V gene: TRBV6-4; D gene: -; J gene: TRBJ2-3; CDR3 DNA: TGTGCCAGCAGTGACGGAGGCACAGATACGCAGTATTTT; CDR3 protein: CASSDGGTDTQYF
clone size: -; V gene: TRBV12-5; D gene: -; J gene: TRBJ1-6; CDR3 DNA: TGTGCTAGTGGTTTGGTTCTTGGGGTGGTAGGGGGATCACCCCTCCACTTT; CDR3 protein: CASGLVLGVVGGSPLHF
clone size: medium-sized; V gene: TRBV5-1; D gene: -; J gene: TRBJ2-1; CDR3 DNA: TGCGCCAGCAGCTTGCGGTCCTCCAGCCCTTTCTACAATGAGCAGTTCTTC; CDR3 protein: CASSLRSSSPFYNEQFF
clone size: -; V gene: TRBV4-3; D gene: TRBD2; J gene: TRBJ2-1; CDR3 DNA: TGCGCCAGCAGCCACCAGACTAGCGGGAGGAAATACAATGAGCAGTTCTTC; CDR3 protein: CASSHQTSGRKYNEQFF
clone size: -; V gene: TRBV7-3; D gene: -; J gene: TRBJ2-3; CDR3 DNA: TGTGCCAGCAGCTCTCTAGGGGTCGCACATACGCAGTATTTT; CDR3 protein: CASSSLGVAHTQYF
clone size: medium-sized; V gene: TRBV5-1; D gene: -; J gene: TRBJ2-2; CDR3 DNA: TGCGCCAGCAGCTTGGGCCCTGGGACTTTCCGCACCGGGGAGCTGTTTTTT; CDR3 protein: CASSLGPGTFRTGELFF
clone size: few; V gene: TRBV6-5; D gene: TRBD1; J gene: TRBJ2-1; CDR3 DNA: TGTGCCAGCAGTTACAACTGGGACAGGGTAGGAGATGAGCAGTTCTTC; CDR3 protein: CASSYNWDRVGDEQFF
clone size: medium-sized; V gene: TRBV2; D gene: -; J gene: TRBJ2-1; CDR3 DNA: TGTGCCAGCAATCTAGGGACTTACAATGAGCAGTTCTTC; CDR3 protein: CASNLGTYNEQFF
clone size: few; V gene: TRBV28; D gene: -; J gene: TRBJ2-3; CDR3 DNA: TGTGCCAGCAGTTTGTACAGGGCTGGCACAGATACGCGGTATTTT; CDR3 protein: CASSLYRAGTDTRYF